This TCR beta chain is drawn from a study of CD8+CD57+ T cells in acquired aplastic anemia. The TCR beta profiling, which covered VDJ combination and CDR3 sequence, was carried out using genomic DNA as the template. In TCRdb, the reads were re-called with MiXCR into one record per CDR3 protein. Altogether some 120,000 distinct CDR3 sequences are present, 40% to 60% being singletons, with the ten largest covering roughly 2.7%. Trimming cost V 5 bases and J 0 bases, with 7 bases left between them. The CDR3 is made up of 13 amino acids. From germline, CDR1 is MNHEY and CDR2 SMNVEV (reference sequence). The chain recombines TRBV27 with TRBJ1-2, with D unclear. The TCR comes from a human donor in good health, serving as a control. The sample was sorted CD4+, CD8+, or CD8+CD57+ T cells (not recorded which) from PBMCs. The CDR3 protein is CASSRGTNYGYTF. In DNA, the CDR3 is TGTGCCAGCAGTCGAGGGACTAACTATGGCTACACCTTC.